This T cell receptor (beta chain) was captured in a study of CD8 T cells in Susac syndrome. RNA in amounts of roughly 0.45 to 1 ug was reverse transcribed with random hexamers. immunoSEQ multiplex PCR amplified TCR beta CDR3 across 54 Vbeta, 13 Jbeta. In TCRdb, the immunoSEQ multiplex PCR reads were re-called with MiXCR into one record per CDR3 protein. In the table there are roughly 190,000 distinct CDR3 sequences, approximately 94% of which are singletons. This CDR3 has 13 residues. V lost 6 bases to trimming and J lost 7 bases, with 13 bases between them. Germline V CDR1 and CDR2: SEHNR, FQNEAQ (reference sequence).

Sample: CD4+ T cells from PBMCs. The sequence derives from a human donor with Susac syndrome. The chain has TRBV7-9 and TRBJ1-5; D is undetermined. CDR3 in amino acids: CASSIEGAQPQHF. The CDR3 DNA is TGTGCCAGCAGTATTGAGGGCGCGCAGCCCCAGCATTTT.